This entry is about one T cell receptor beta chain. What it binds is not known. This specimen comes from a study of cytomegalovirus exposure and HLA in healthy donors. CDR3 size: 14 residues. Study findings and constraints: An analysis done earlier found most TCR beta V segments productive about 87% or about 30% of the time. Indistinguishable V segments such as TRBV6-2 and TRBV6-3 were excluded.

The PCR was carried out with 60 Vbeta primers and 13 Jbeta primers. Profiled with immunoSEQ multiplex PCR; TCRdb holds only in-frame clones, not every one. The sample lists around 130,000 clones, 82% occurring once. The chain combines TRBV7-5 with TRBJ2-7; TRBD1, the table's D call, lacks a check against the DNA. TRBV7-5 is given as a pseudogene. The sequenced sample was PBMCs. This receptor was identified in a male donor in good health and CMV-seropositive. The CDR3, as DNA: TGTGCCAGAAGCTGGGACAGGGGTTCCCGCGAGCAGTACTTC. It encodes CARSWDRGSREQYF.